These T cell receptor beta chains were read from a single sample in a study of metastatic and nonmetastatic thyroid tumors. Using MiXCR, TCRdb re-called clones from the PCR reads. The profile covers approximately 21,000 clones, with around 21% appearing a single time and 25% to 35% taken by the ten largest. The sequencing sample was made of blood. These receptors originate from a female donor with papillary thyroid cancer or a benign thyroid nodule (not recorded which). Some clones in this sample may be carry-over from other donors' samples. Both conserved end residues are part of each CDR3. The D gene is left open where the match is weak. The size of a clone is reported for some rows only, either as once, few or many, or as a class for expanded clones.

cdr3_length: 17
clone_size: medium-sized
j_call: TRBJ1-2
v_call: TRBV9
d_call: NA
cdr3_aa: CASSAPGGGSTNYGYTF
cdr3_nt: TGTGCCAGCAGCGCCCCGGGGGGGGGTTCTACTAACTATGGCTACACCTTC

cdr3_length: 14
clone_size: many
j_call: TRBJ2-7
v_call: TRBV7-2
d_call: NA
cdr3_aa: CASSPGTFSYEQYF
cdr3_nt: TGTGCCAGCAGCCCAGGGACTTTCTCCTACGAGCAGTACTTC

cdr3_length: 13
clone_size: few
j_call: TRBJ1-3
v_call: TRBV27
d_call: TRBD1
cdr3_aa: CASSFTGGDTIYF
cdr3_nt: TGTGCCAGCAGTTTCACAGGGGGAGACACCATATATTTT

cdr3_length: 12
clone_size: NA
j_call: TRBJ2-1
v_call: TRBV25-1
d_call: NA
cdr3_aa: CASSDRFYEQFF
cdr3_nt: TGTGCCAGCAGTGACAGATTTTACGAGCAGTTCTTT

cdr3_length: 11
clone_size: many
j_call: TRBJ1-2
v_call: TRBV10-3
d_call: NA
cdr3_aa: CAISEDYGYTF
cdr3_nt: TGTGCCATCAGTGAAGACTATGGCTACACCTTC

cdr3_length: 17
clone_size: medium-sized
j_call: TRBJ2-7
v_call: TRBV5-1
d_call: TRBD2
cdr3_aa: CASSKGLAGGPSYEQYF
cdr3_nt: TGCGCCAGCAGCAAAGGACTAGCGGGAGGACCCTCCTACGAGCAGTACTTC

cdr3_length: 13
clone_size: NA
j_call: TRBJ2-7
v_call: TRBV20-1
d_call: TRBD2
cdr3_aa: CSARGASGYEQYF
cdr3_nt: TGCAGTGCTAGAGGGGCTAGCGGCTACGAGCAGTACTTC

cdr3_length: 14
clone_size: many
j_call: TRBJ2-2
v_call: TRBV20-1
d_call: TRBD1
cdr3_aa: CSAPDRVNTGELFF
cdr3_nt: TGCAGTGCTCCCGACAGGGTAAACACCGGGGAGCTGTTTTTT

cdr3_length: 16
clone_size: medium-sized
j_call: TRBJ1-2
v_call: TRBV6-1
d_call: NA
cdr3_aa: CASSESTGRINYGYTF
cdr3_nt: TGTGCCAGCAGTGAATCCACAGGCCGAATTAACTATGGCTACACCTTC

cdr3_length: 13
clone_size: many
j_call: TRBJ1-1
v_call: TRBV15
d_call: NA
cdr3_aa: CATSRTAPPEAFF
cdr3_nt: TGTGCCACCAGCCGGACAGCCCCTCCCGAGGCTTTCTTT

cdr3_length: 15
clone_size: NA
j_call: TRBJ2-1
v_call: TRBV27
d_call: TRBD2
cdr3_aa: CASSPIAGGYNEQFF
cdr3_nt: TGTGCCAGCAGTCCTATAGCGGGAGGTTACAATGAGCAGTTCTTC

cdr3_length: 11
clone_size: NA
j_call: TRBJ2-3
v_call: TRBV7-6
d_call: NA
cdr3_aa: CASIQGDTQYF
cdr3_nt: TGTGCCAGCATCCAGGGAGATACGCAGTATTTT

cdr3_length: 19
clone_size: few
j_call: TRBJ2-3
v_call: TRBV6-2/TRBV6-3
d_call: NA
cdr3_aa: CDSSYSKITGEGVKDTQYF
cdr3_nt: TGTGACAGCAGTTACTCGAAGATTACGGGGGAAGGGGTCAAAGATACGCAGTATTTT

cdr3_length: 15
clone_size: many
j_call: TRBJ2-1
v_call: TRBV7-2
d_call: TRBD2
cdr3_aa: CASSFGTSRGNEQFF
cdr3_nt: TGTGCCAGCAGCTTCGGGACTAGTAGGGGCAATGAGCAGTTCTTC

cdr3_length: 14
clone_size: medium-sized
j_call: TRBJ2-7
v_call: TRBV12-3/TRBV12-4
d_call: TRBD1
cdr3_aa: CASSLRDRDYEQYF
cdr3_nt: TGTGCCAGCAGTTTGCGAGACAGGGACTACGAGCAGTACTTC

cdr3_length: 14
clone_size: NA
j_call: TRBJ2-3
v_call: TRBV27
d_call: NA
cdr3_aa: CASSASWRTDTQYF
cdr3_nt: TGTGCCAGCAGCGCCAGCTGGCGGACAGATACGCAGTATTTT

cdr3_length: 13
clone_size: many
j_call: TRBJ1-1
v_call: TRBV5-1
d_call: NA
cdr3_aa: CASSLQGNTEAFF
cdr3_nt: TGCGCCAGCAGTCTACAGGGGAACACTGAAGCTTTCTTT

cdr3_length: 12
clone_size: NA
j_call: TRBJ1-2
v_call: TRBV6-1
d_call: NA
cdr3_aa: CASTQGSYGYTF
cdr3_nt: TGTGCCAGCACTCAGGGCTCATATGGCTACACCTTC

cdr3_length: 14
clone_size: NA
j_call: TRBJ2-1
v_call: TRBV10-3
d_call: TRBD2
cdr3_aa: CATLAGGTYHEQFF
cdr3_nt: TGTGCCACGTTAGCGGGGGGGACCTACCATGAGCAGTTCTTC

cdr3_length: 13
clone_size: many
j_call: TRBJ2-7
v_call: TRBV7-9
d_call: NA
cdr3_aa: CASSGRGSREQYF
cdr3_nt: TGTGCCAGCAGCGGTCGGGGCAGCAGGGAGCAGTACTTC

cdr3_length: 14
clone_size: many
j_call: TRBJ2-3
v_call: TRBV2
d_call: TRBD1
cdr3_aa: CASTPGQVGDTQYF
cdr3_nt: TGTGCCAGCACTCCCGGACAGGTCGGTGACACGCAGTATTTT

cdr3_length: 16
clone_size: many
j_call: TRBJ1-5
v_call: TRBV28
d_call: NA
cdr3_aa: CASSPLPIYSNQPQHF
cdr3_nt: TGTGCCAGCAGTCCTCTCCCGATTTATAGCAATCAGCCCCAGCATTTT

cdr3_length: 14
clone_size: many
j_call: TRBJ1-1
v_call: TRBV4-3
d_call: NA
cdr3_aa: CASSQDLGSHWAFF
cdr3_nt: TGCGCCAGCAGCCAAGATCTAGGTTCACACTGGGCTTTCTTT

cdr3_length: 14
clone_size: few
j_call: TRBJ1-6
v_call: TRBV19
d_call: TRBD1
cdr3_aa: CASSTQGAISPLHF
cdr3_nt: TGTGCCAGTAGTACACAGGGGGCAATTTCACCCCTCCACTTT

cdr3_length: 14
clone_size: NA
j_call: TRBJ2-1
v_call: TRBV20-1
d_call: NA
cdr3_aa: CSASLLARVSEQFF
cdr3_nt: TGCAGTGCTAGCTTGTTGGCTAGGGTTAGTGAGCAGTTCTTC

cdr3_length: 15
clone_size: many
j_call: TRBJ2-3
v_call: TRBV7-2
d_call: TRBD2
cdr3_aa: CASRGLAGGEDTQYF
cdr3_nt: TGTGCCAGCAGAGGACTAGCGGGAGGAGAAGATACGCAGTATTTT